This paragraph covers one T cell receptor (beta chain) sequence. Its antigen is unidentified. Trimming took 3 bases from V and 2 from J, leaving 11 bases between them. CDR1 is KGHSH and CDR2 is LQKENI in the germline V gene. CDR3 length: 15 amino acids. The data derive from a study of shared clonotypes between healthy human individuals. Notes on the study in general: What rarefaction showed was incomplete sorted-subset sequencing despite large depth.

Genomic DNA of every subset was divided equally among multiple immunoSEQ plates. Sequencing used immunoSEQ multiplex PCR; TCRdb keeps in-frame clones, though not all of them. The table lists over 2 million clones, less than 95% of them singletons. Memory CD4+ cells were the fraction left after CD45RA+ naive selection. The gene calls are TRBV18 and TRBJ2-1; TRBD2 might be the D (7 bases). The sample comprised naive CD4+ T cells from PBMCs. Subset indicated: CD45RA+ positively selected. The clonotype originates from a man in his late teens or twenties in good health. Some clones in this sample may be carry-over from other donors' samples. The CDR3 bases are TGTGCCAGCTCACCGGGGGGGGCAACCTACAATGAGCAGTTCTTC. Protein sequence: CASSPGGATYNEQFF.